This T cell receptor beta chain was recorded in a study of siplizumab effects on memory and regulatory T cells. Regarding the study as a whole: Proliferating siplizumab-culture Tregs lacked confirmation of suppressive function. Mappable alloreactive CD4+ clones were on average approximately 72% Treg-derived with siplizumab, under 30% in controls. Siplizumab significantly lowered the alloreactive sequences that could be traced to unstimulated CD4+ memory cells. The alloresponse seemed to draw substantially on naive T cells, which appeared more diverse than memory cells.

This clone appeared a single time. Its antigen is still unknown. The data were produced by immunoSEQ multiplex PCR, yet TCRdb's version contains in-frame clones alone and is incomplete. The table shows roughly 69,000 clones, with 70% to 90% occurring only once. J was trimmed by 0 bases and V by 1 base; bases with no gene match: 13. CDR1 MGHRA and CDR2 YSYEKL come from the germline V gene. The CDR3 loop spans 20 amino acids. This sequence originates from a human donor in good health. Sequenced material: memory CD4+ T cells sorted from blood. This rearrangement joins TRBV4-1 to TRBJ2-7, with 12 bases aligning to TRBD2. The CDR3 DNA reads TGCGCCAGCAGCCAAGTTTCTGGACTAGCGGGACTTACTAGCTCCTACGAGCAGTACTTC. It codes for CASSQVSGLAGLTSSYEQYF.